Shown below are 32 T cell receptor beta chains from a single sample sequenced in a study of T cell responses to AZD1222 COVID-19 vaccine. Method: immunoSEQ multiplex PCR; TCRdb's copy keeps in-frame clones and lacks some. The sample holds approximately 73,000 clones; roughly four fifths are singletons and the top ten take 2.9%. Source: peripheral blood, taken on day 0 of AZD1222 vaccination. All receptors come from an adult in good health.

The V and J genes are TRBV10-3 and TRBJ1-6; D is ambiguous. This CDR3 contains 14 residues. From germline, CDR1 is ENHRY and CDR2 SYGVKD. Between the trimmed V and J ends, which lost 6 bases and 8 bases, there was a span of 14 bases. CDR3 amino acids: CAIRAGISDSPLHF. The DNA of the CDR3 is TGTGCCATCAGGGCCGGGATAAGCGATTCACCCCTCCACTTT.

The rearrangement links TRBV29-1 to TRBJ2-7; 7 bases agree with TRBD2. V lost 1 base and J lost 2; bases outside the gene matches: 8. The CDR3 contains 15 residues. Germline V gives CDR1 SQVTM, CDR2 ANQGSEA. The CDR3 region has the DNA TGCAGCGTTGAAGGGACCGGCGGGAGCCCCTACGAGCAGTACTTC. Translating it yields CSVEGTGGSPYEQYF.

This chain uses TRBV19 with TRBJ1-1; 7 bases line up with TRBD1. Germline trimming cut 8 bases from V and 3 bases from J; bases unmatched to any gene: 12. The CDR3 has 15 residues. Germline CDR1 LNHDA, CDR2 SQIVND (reference sequence). The CDR3 sequence is CASGQGGAIDTEAFF. The CDR3 region has the DNA TGTGCCAGTGGTCAAGGGGGCGCGATTGACACTGAAGCTTTCTTT.

V usage is TRBV18 and J usage is TRBJ1-1; 7 positions agree with TRBD1. V lost 5 bases to trimming and J lost 2 bases; unmatched junction nucleotides: 5. CDR1 is KGHSH, CDR2 LQKENI, per germline. The CDR3 runs to 14 residues. The CDR3 loop reads CASSGNRGNTEAFF. The CDR3, as DNA: TGTGCCAGCTCAGGAAACAGGGGTAACACTGAAGCTTTCTTT.

This clone was counted a single time. The chain employs TRBV12-3 or TRBV12-4 and TRBJ1-1; D ambiguous. Trimming took off 3 bases at V and 7 bases at J, with 12 bases between the two ends. This CDR3 is 13 amino acids long. The CDR3 bases are TGTGCCAGCAGTTTTGATGTTCCCGTTGAAGCTTTCTTT. Protein: CASSFDVPVEAFF.

This clone turned up a few times. This chain joins TRBV10-1 and TRBJ2-3; 8 positions agree with TRBD2. V shed 5 bases and J 4 bases; nucleotides not matched to a gene: 5. The CDR3 length is 14 residues. Germline CDR1 WNHNN, CDR2 SYGVQD (reference sequence). CDR3 region: CASSLAGPADTQYF. CDR3 nucleotide sequence: TGCGCCAGCAGTCTAGCGGGCCCCGCAGATACGCAGTATTTT.

The chain is built from TRBV19 and TRBJ2-2; 7 bases match TRBD1. Trimming removed 5 bases from V and 2 bases from J; junction bases left unmatched: 5. Per germline, CDR1 LNHDA and CDR2 SQIVND (reference sequence). CDR3 length equals 15 residues. The DNA for the CDR3 is TGTGCCAGTAGTGTATGGGACAGAAACACCGGGGAGCTGTTTTTT. Protein product: CASSVWDRNTGELFF.

This rearrangement joins TRBV6-1 to TRBJ2-3; TRBD2 aligns across 13 bases. CDR3 size: 17 residues. With 4 bases clipped from V and 4 bases from J, the junction kept 8 bases outside the gene matches. The germline V gene has CDR1 MNHNS and CDR2 SASEGT. The CDR3, as DNA: TGTGCCAGCAGTGGGGGGAGGACTAGCGGGGGTGCAGATACGCAGTATTTT. Its protein product is CASSGGRTSGGADTQYF.

The rearrangement links TRBV7-8 to TRBJ2-3; 10 nucleotides align to TRBD2. The V gene end was trimmed by 1 base and the J gene end by 2 bases; junction bases not matched to a gene: 6. Germline CDR1 and CDR2: SGHVS and FQNEAQ. This CDR3 region has 17 residues. CDR3 residues: CASSLDVAGGNTDTQYF. In DNA, the CDR3 is TGTGCCAGCAGCTTAGACGTAGCGGGAGGCAACACAGATACGCAGTATTTT. Drawing the rest from reference TRBV7-8 and TRBJ2-3, the complete variable domain is GAGVSQSPRYKVAKRGQDVALRCDPISGHVSLFWYQQALGQGPEFLTYFQNEAQLDKSGLPSDRFFAERPEGSVSTLKIQRTQQEDSAVYLCASSLDVAGGNTDTQYFGPGTRLTVL.

This clone showed up just a few times. This chain links TRBV4-3 with TRBJ1-2, with TRBD1 matching 8 bases. The CDR3 spans 14 residues. The germline gives CDR1 LGHNA, CDR2 YSLEER. V lost 4 bases to trimming and J lost 6 bases; unmatched junction nucleotides: 7. CDR3 DNA: TGCGCCAGCAGCCCAGGGGGCACGACCCATGGCTACACCTTC. This translates into CASSPGGTTHGYTF.

The gene calls are TRBV13 and TRBJ1-1; 7 bases agree with TRBD1. V shed 4 bases, J shed 0 bases, and the junction held 5 bases outside the gene matches. Germline values: CDR1 PRHDT, CDR2 FYEKMQ (reference sequence). The length of the CDR3 is 15 residues. CDR3 region: CASSSGQVMNTEAFF. The CDR3 region has the DNA TGTGCCAGCAGCTCCGGACAGGTAATGAACACTGAAGCTTTCTTT.

This clone has just one count. This sequence joins TRBV18 and TRBJ1-2; D is unclear. Germline V gene data show CDR1 as KGHSH and CDR2 as LQKENI. The CDR3 has 12 amino acids. With 3 bases removed from V and 8 bases from J, the gap between germline ends came to 10 bases. CDR3 in DNA: TGTGCCAGCTCACCCGGGGAAGAGGGCTACACCTTC. Protein sequence: CASSPGEEGYTF.

This clone was detected only once. Other DNA sequences in this specimen translate into the identical CDR3. This chain uses TRBV5-1 with TRBJ1-6; 8 bases fit TRBD1. Germline trimming cut 0 bases from V and 7 bases from J; bases unmatched to any gene: 3. This CDR3 spans 15 amino acids. The germline V gene encodes CDR1 SGHRS and CDR2 YFSETQ. The CDR3 loop reads CASSLEAGGNSPLHF. In nucleotides, the CDR3 is TGCGCCAGCAGCTTGGAGGCAGGGGGCAATTCACCCCTCCACTTT.

The chain carries TRBV12-3 or TRBV12-4 and TRBJ2-4; D call uncertain. With 6 bases removed from V and 8 bases from J, the gap between germline ends came to 14 bases. The CDR3 spans 13 residues. CDR3 bases: TGTGCCAGCAGGCCCGGCAGGACCGACATTCAGTACTTC. Residues: CASRPGRTDIQYF.

This clone was counted a few times. This chain joins TRBV6-1 and TRBJ2-2, with TRBD1 identical over 7 bases. The germline V gene encodes CDR1 MNHNS and CDR2 SASEGT. V trimming: 1 base; J trimming: 1 base; junction bases outside the gene matches: 0. The length of the CDR3 is 15 residues. CDR3 region: CASSEGQGNTGELFF. The CDR3 bases are TGTGCCAGCAGTGAAGGACAGGGGAACACCGGGGAGCTGTTTTTT.

This rearrangement joins TRBV9 to TRBJ2-1, with 7 bases matching TRBD2. Germline CDR1 and CDR2: SGDLS and YYNGEE. The trim removed 0 bases at V and 6 bases at J, leaving 9 bases unmatched. The CDR3 sequence is 16 residues long. The DNA of the CDR3 is TGTGCCAGCAGCGTAGGGGGTCTAGCGGTGAGCAATGAGCAGTTCTTC. Translating it yields CASSVGGLAVSNEQFF.

The chain combines TRBV28 with TRBJ2-1, with 9 bases fitting TRBD1. The CDR3 totals 15 residues. From germline, CDR1 is MDHEN and CDR2 SYDVKM. Trimming cost V 6 bases and J 5 bases; bases outside gene matches: 8. The CDR3 loop is CASRQTGTGNNEQFF. CDR3 sequence (DNA): TGTGCCAGCAGGCAAACCGGGACAGGGAACAATGAGCAGTTCTTC.

The rearrangement uses TRBV6-5 and TRBJ2-7; D is uncertain. Germline CDR1 is MNHEY and CDR2 is SVGAGI. This CDR3 comprises 12 residues. V lost 5 bases to trimming and J lost 7 bases, with 12 bases between them. Written as DNA, the CDR3 is TGTGCCAGCAGTACGTTGGGGTCGGAGCAGTACTTC. It encodes CASSTLGSEQYF.

The chain uses TRBV6-4 and TRBJ1-1; D is unresolved. The CDR3 extends over 14 amino acids. V gave up 7 bases and J gave up 1 base, with 13 bases separating them. The germline V gene encodes CDR1 MRHNA and CDR2 SNTAGT. This CDR3 reads CASTPSPGNTEAFF. The CDR3 bases are TGTGCCAGCACCCCCAGTCCCGGGAACACTGAAGCTTTCTTT.

This chain uses TRBV6-5 with TRBJ1-6, with 9 nucleotides matching TRBD1. The CDR3 spans 14 residues. Germline-derived CDR1 and CDR2 are MNHEY and SVGAGI. Trimming took 4 bases from V and 6 from J; bases not matched to a gene: 1. The CDR3 bases are TGTGCCAGCAGTTTGGGACAGGGTAATTCACCCCTCCACTTT. It is translated as CASSLGQGNSPLHF.

This clone appeared once. The V gene is TRBV18, the J gene TRBJ2-2; possible D gene TRBD2, 5 bases. The CDR3 sequence is 14 residues long. V lost 2 bases to trimming and J lost 6 bases, with 10 bases between them. Germline CDR1 KGHSH, CDR2 LQKENI. The CDR3 spells CASSPGLAAGELFF. In DNA form, the CDR3 reads TGTGCCAGCTCACCAGGTCTAGCAGCCGGGGAGCTGTTTTTT.

The chain carries TRBV4-3 and TRBJ1-6; D gene uncertain. CDR1 LGHNA and CDR2 YSLEER come from the germline V gene. The CDR3 consists of 16 residues. Trimming cost V 0 bases and J 6 bases, with 12 bases left between them. The CDR3 bases are TGCGCCAGCAGCCAAGAGGCGGGCCAGGTTAATTCACCCCTCCACTTT. This sequence encodes CASSQEAGQVNSPLHF.

The chain carries TRBV2 and TRBJ1-5; 7 bases align to TRBD1. CDR3 length: 13 residues. Germline trimming cut 7 bases from V and 4 bases from J; bases unmatched to any gene: 4. Germline assignment: CDR1 SNHLY and CDR2 FYNNEI. Here the CDR3 DNA reads TGTGCCAGCAAGGTGACAGGGAATCAGCCCCAGCATTTT. It is translated as CASKVTGNQPQHF. Supplemented by reference TRBV2 and TRBJ1-5, the full variable domain reads EPEVTQTPSHQVTQMGQEVILRCVPISNHLYFYWYRQILGQKVEFLVSFYNNEISEKSEIFDDQFSVERPDGSNFTLKIRSTKLEDSAMYFCASKVTGNQPQHFGDGTRLSIL.

This chain joins TRBV9 and TRBJ2-2, with D perhaps being TRBD1 or TRBD2 (6 bases each). This CDR3 comprises 18 residues. Germline assignment: CDR1 SGDLS and CDR2 YYNGEE. The V gene lost 0 bases and the J gene lost 0 bases, with 15 bases spanning the gap. In nucleotides, the CDR3 is TGTGCCAGCAGCGTAGGGCTAGGGGGGCCTGCGAACACCGGGGAGCTGTTTTTT. Translation: CASSVGLGGPANTGELFF.

This rearrangement joins TRBV7-2 to TRBJ1-5, with 8 bases lining up with TRBD1. The trim removed 5 bases at V and 1 base at J, leaving 7 bases unmatched. CDR1 is SGHTA and CDR2 is FQGNSA in the germline V gene. The CDR3 extends over 16 amino acids. CDR3 in amino acids: CASSLRTGTSNQPQHF. The CDR3 DNA reads TGTGCCAGCAGCCTACGGACAGGGACGAGCAATCAGCCCCAGCATTTT.

The rearrangement joins TRBV5-1 to TRBJ2-7, with 7 bases lining up with TRBD1. J lost 7 bases, V lost 2 bases, and 12 bases had no gene match. The CDR3 runs to 15 residues. Per the germline V gene, CDR1 is SGHRS and CDR2 is YFSETQ. In DNA form, the CDR3 reads TGCGCCAGCAGCTTCGCAGGGGGAGACGCGGTTGAGCAGTACTTC. This sequence encodes CASSFAGGDAVEQYF. Full variable domain (outside the CDR3, taken from reference TRBV5-1 and TRBJ2-7): KAGVTQTPRYLIKTRGQQVTLSCSPISGHRSVSWYQQTPGQGLQFLFEYFSETQRNKGNFPGRFSGRQFSNSRSEMNVSTLELGDSALYLCASSFAGGDAVEQYFGPGTRLTVT.

About this clone: The same CDR3 also results from other DNA sequences found in this sample. The chain joins TRBV7-2 to TRBJ1-6; weak D call: TRBD1 (5 bases). Between the trimmed V and J ends, which lost 5 bases and 0 bases, there was a span of 8 bases. In germline, CDR1 is SGHTA, CDR2 FQGNSA. The CDR3 extends over 15 amino acids. The CDR3 nucleotides read TGTGCCAGCAGCCGGACAAGCTCCTATAATTCACCCCTCCACTTT. The encoded protein is CASSRTSSYNSPLHF.

The gene calls are TRBV7-2 and TRBJ2-1; D is unclear. The CDR3 covers 15 residues. Trimming took off 5 bases at V and 5 bases at J, with 16 bases between the two ends. Germline V gives CDR1 SGHTA, CDR2 FQGNSA. CDR3 DNA sequence: TGTGCCAGCAGCCCGCGCTCTAGAACCCACAATGAGCAGTTCTTC. Amino acid sequence: CASSPRSRTHNEQFF.

Turning to this clone: It may be a read error: a sequence one base away is much more abundant. This chain connects TRBV11-3 to TRBJ1-1, with D hard to call. V gave up 2 bases and J gave up 3 bases, with 7 bases separating them. The CDR3 extends over 13 amino acids. The V gene's germline CDR1 is SGHNT and CDR2 YENEEA. The CDR3 spells CASSLRWDTEAFF. The CDR3 nucleotides are TGTGCCAGCAGCTTAAGGTGGGACACTGAAGCTTTCTTT.

The chain links TRBV19 to TRBJ2-1; tentative D call: TRBD1 (5 bases). With 4 bases removed from V and 2 bases from J, the gap between germline ends came to 6 bases. The germline CDR1 and CDR2 sequences are LNHDA and SQIVND (reference sequence). The CDR3 spans 13 residues. This chain's CDR3 is CASSTQAYNEQFF. CDR3 DNA sequence: TGTGCCAGTAGTACACAGGCCTACAATGAGCAGTTCTTC.

The J gene is TRBJ1-3, the V gene TRBV12-3 or TRBV12-4; D call uncertain. The ends were cut back, 7 bases at V and 8 bases at J, with 12 bases in the middle. This CDR3 contains 12 residues. The CDR3 nucleotides read TGTGCCAGCACCCAGACTGGGGACACCATATATTTT. This sequence encodes CASTQTGDTIYF.

This rearrangement joins TRBV30 to TRBJ2-3, with 7 positions matching TRBD2. CDR3 size: 14 residues. With 2 bases clipped from V and 0 bases from J, the junction kept 2 bases outside the gene matches. Per germline, CDR1 GTSNPN and CDR2 SVGIG (reference sequence). The CDR3 bases are TGTGCCTGGAGTTTCGGGGGGAGCACAGATACGCAGTATTTT. Its translation is CAWSFGGSTDTQYF. Together with reference TRBV30 and TRBJ2-3, the CDR3 gives the full variable domain: SQTIHQWPATLVQPVGSPLSLECTVEGTSNPNLYWYRQAAGRGLQLLFYSVGIGQISSEVPQNLSASRPQDRQFILSSKKLLLSDSGFYLCAWSFGGSTDTQYFGPGTRLTVL.